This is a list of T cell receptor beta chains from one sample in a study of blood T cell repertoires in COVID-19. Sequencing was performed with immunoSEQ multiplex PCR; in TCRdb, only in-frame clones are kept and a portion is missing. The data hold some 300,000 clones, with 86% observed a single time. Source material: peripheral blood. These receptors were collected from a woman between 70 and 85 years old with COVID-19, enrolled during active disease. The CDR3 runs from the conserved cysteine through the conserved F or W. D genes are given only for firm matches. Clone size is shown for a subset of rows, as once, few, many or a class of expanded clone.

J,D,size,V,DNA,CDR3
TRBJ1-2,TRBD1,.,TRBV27,TGTGCCAGCAGTTTAACAGGGGGCCATGGCTACACCTTC,CASSLTGGHGYTF
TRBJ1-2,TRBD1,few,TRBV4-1,TGCGCCAGCCTTGGACAGGGGCGTGGCTACACCTTC,CASLGQGRGYTF
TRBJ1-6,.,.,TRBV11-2,TGTGCCAGCAGCTCAAATAGGATTTTCGAGACAGGAAGGTTTTCACCCCTCCACTTT,CASSSNRIFETGRFSPLHF
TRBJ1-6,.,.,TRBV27,TGTGCCAGCAGTTCGAGTAATTCACCCCTCCACTTT,CASSSSNSPLHF
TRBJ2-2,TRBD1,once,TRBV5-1,TGCGCCAGCAGCTTGATCGCAGGGGACAGGACCGGGGAGCTGTTTTTT,CASSLIAGDRTGELFF
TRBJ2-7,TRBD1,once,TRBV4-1,TGCGCCAGCAGCGGGAGACAGGGGGCCTACGAGCAGTACTTC,CASSGRQGAYEQYF
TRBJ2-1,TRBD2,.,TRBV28,TGTGCCAGCAGTTTCTTCTCTAGCGGGGGGGCGCTCAATGAGCAGTTCTTC,CASSFFSSGGALNEQFF
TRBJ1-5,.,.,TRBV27,TGTGCCAGCAGTCTCCAGGGAATAGCTCAGCCCCAGCATTTT,CASSLQGIAQPQHF
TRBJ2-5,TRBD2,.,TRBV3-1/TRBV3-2,TGTGCCAGCAGCCAAGATAGAGGACTAGCGGGGGGGGCACGAGAGACCCAGTACTTC,CASSQDRGLAGGARETQYF
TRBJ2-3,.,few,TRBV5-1,TGCGCCAGCAGCTTGGAGGGGGACAGCACAGATACGCAGTATTTT,CASSLEGDSTDTQYF
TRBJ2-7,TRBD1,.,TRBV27,TGTGCCAGCAGCGACAGGGGGCACCACGAGCAGTACTTC,CASSDRGHHEQYF
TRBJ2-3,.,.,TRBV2,TGTGCCAGCAGTCCAGACTGGGGGGGCGGAGCAGATACGCAGTATTTT,CASSPDWGGGADTQYF
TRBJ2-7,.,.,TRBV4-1,TGCGCCAGCAGCCAAGAGATTGGCGGGGATTCCTACGAGCAGTACTTC,CASSQEIGGDSYEQYF
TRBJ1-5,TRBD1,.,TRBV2,TGTGCCAGCAGGGCTTCGACAGGGAATCAGCCCCAGCATTTT,CASRASTGNQPQHF
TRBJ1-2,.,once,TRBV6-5,TGTGCCAGCAGTTACTTTTTACTGTCTGGCTACACCTTC,CASSYFLLSGYTF